This TCR beta chain originates from a study of regulatory T cells in long-lasting Graves disease. Arm-PCR of CDR3 regions and iRepertoire HTBI primers were used to build TCR beta libraries. MiXCR, run by TCRdb on the multiplex PCR reads, gives a single entry per CDR3 protein. Among 580,000 or so distinct CDR3 sequences listed, 15% to 20% were seen once. Stated time point: newly diagnosed GD, antithyroid drugs for less than 3 months. The TCR library was prepared using RNA isolated from PBMCs. Graves' disease diagnosis followed American Thyroid Association guidelines. The CDR3 is 12 amino acids. V lost 4 bases, J lost 3 bases, and 1 base stayed unmatched. The germline V gene has CDR1 DFQATT and CDR2 SNEGSKA (reference sequence). This sample also belongs to another study, concerning T cells in Graves' hyperthyroidism and ophthalmopathy. From that paper: Uncontrolled infection, other autoimmune disease, pregnancy or lactation led to exclusion. HTBI primers were used for first-round RT-PCR of the TCR CDR3. With a median lead of approximately six months before onset, the model predicted ophthalmopathy.

Source: peripheral blood mononuclear cells (PBMCs), taken at new diagnosis, from a patient treated with antithyroid drugs. The origin of this receptor is a man aged 18 to 29 with Graves disease. The V gene is TRBV20-1, the J gene TRBJ2-5, with TRBD1 matching over 8 bases. The CDR3 sequence is CSATDREETQYF. CDR3 in DNA: TGCAGTGCTACGGACAGGGAAGAGACCCAGTACTTC.